Listed below are T cell receptor beta chains from one sample, sequenced in a study of cytomegalovirus exposure and HLA in healthy donors. TCRdb's table, derived via immunoSEQ multiplex PCR, lists solely in-frame clones and lacks some. The data contain 200,000 or so clones, roughly 80% of them singletons. The sample comprised PBMCs. These receptors were taken from a woman in her 50s in good health and CMV-seropositive. Both conserved end residues are trimmed from each CDR3. Clone size is shown for a subset of rows, as once, few, many or a class of expanded clone.

clone_size	j_call	v_call	cdr3_aa
.	TRBJ1-1	TRBV6-5	ASSYYAGENTEAF
.	TRBJ2-7	TRBV7-2	ASSPPPGTGVEQY
.	TRBJ2-7	TRBV6-5	ASRRDRGRMGEQY
.	TRBJ1-1	TRBV7-2	ASSLAPGQLTEAF
once	TRBJ2-5	TRBV9	ASSLGLAGVRFQETQY
.	TRBJ2-7	TRBV7-2	ASSFTGQGITYEQY
many	TRBJ1-5	TRBV4-1	ASSQLTGGNQPQH
.	TRBJ2-5	TRBV11-2	ASSLAWGHSLQETQY
.	TRBJ2-5	TRBV9	ASSATGIGETQY
.	TRBJ2-4	TRBV4-1	ASSHVGRLAKNSQY
.	TRBJ1-1	TRBV18	ASSPSPGGNTEAF
.	TRBJ1-3	TRBV10-3	AISEGTGGGNTIY
.	TRBJ2-7	TRBV5-6	ASSLRDYEQY
.	TRBJ2-3	TRBV4-1	ASSQGATVSTDTQY
once	TRBJ2-1	TRBV19	ASSMVLAGGNEQF
.	TRBJ2-5	TRBV5-5	ASSLVSGRKGETQY
.	TRBJ2-7	TRBV29-1	SVGTGSYEQY
.	TRBJ2-1	TRBV6-1	ATFVRNEQF
.	TRBJ2-5	TRBV5-8	ASSFKSLAKETQY
once	TRBJ1-5	TRBV7-3	ASSLAGGPPQPQH
.	TRBJ2-5	TRBV12-5	ASGLSGAQETQY
.	TRBJ2-1	TRBV18	ASTNQGSSYNEQF
.	TRBJ2-1	TRBV27	ASRPFSGRGDEQF
.	TRBJ2-3	TRBV21-1	ASSKEGIYTDTQY